Reported below is one T cell receptor beta chain. Amplification of TCR beta CDR3 regions used RNA as the template. Researchers ran a first-round RT-PCR on the TCR CDR3 using the HTBI primer set. TCRdb re-called the multiplex PCR reads with MiXCR, one entry per CDR3 protein. The sample gives 490,000 or so distinct CDR3 sequences, around 43% of which show up once; around 47% is in the top ten. This sample is part of a study of T cells in Graves' hyperthyroidism and ophthalmopathy. The V gene's germline CDR1 is SGHAT and CDR2 FQNNGV. Trimming pared 1 base from V and 0 bases from J, leaving 13 bases between. The CDR3 consists of 16 residues.

The chain combines TRBV11-2 with TRBJ2-7; D gene uncertain. This TCR came from an adult woman with Graves' disease, either hyperthyroidism or ophthalmopathy (not recorded which). Sequenced: peripheral blood or thyroid tissue (not recorded which). Here the CDR3 reads CASSLVSGLDSYEQYF. CDR3 nucleotide sequence: TGTGCCAGCAGCTTAGTTTCTGGGCTCGACTCCTACGAGCAGTACTTC.